This T cell receptor (beta chain) was captured in a study of cytomegalovirus exposure and HLA in healthy donors. Study conclusions and caveats: The records held CMV serostatus as the only immune exposure information.

This clone was seen a handful of times. Its specificity is unknown. The PCR ran on 60 Vbeta and 13 Jbeta primers. The protocol was immunoSEQ multiplex PCR, while the TCRdb copy is restricted to in-frame clones and leaves out a portion. The repertoire consists of about 85,000 clones, with around 66% occurring once and the leading ten covering around 4.2%. The CDR3 consists of 14 residues. CDR1 and CDR2 from the germline V gene are SGHDT and YYEEEE. V was shortened by 6 bases and J by 1 base, with 13 bases between the two germline ends. The V and J genes are TRBV5-6 and TRBJ2-5, with TRBD2 as a possible D gene (6 bases). The receptor comes from a man aged 25 to 40 in good health and CMV-seronegative. The sample taken for sequencing was PBMCs. CDR3 region: CASNARDLQETQYF. CDR3 in DNA: TGTGCCAGCAACGCGCGGGACCTCCAAGAGACCCAGTACTTC.